What follows is one T cell receptor (beta chain) and its context. Its antigen is still unknown. Oncomine TCR Beta short-read sequencing was applied to DNA from cultured CD4+ T cells. TCRdb passed the PCR reads through MiXCR, listing each CDR3 protein once. The sample has about 10,000 distinct CDR3 sequences, approximately 60% seen once. The CDR3 consists of 16 residues. Trimming took 2 bases from V and 0 from J, leaving 8 bases between them. Germline assignment: CDR1 MNHEY and CDR2 SVGAGI. These data belong to a study of vaccination and CD4 T cells after COVID-19. At the level of the study: Two of the convalescents were Hispanic, and the group consisted of six males and four females.

Treatment denoted: approximately nine-day PBMC culture with coronavirus spike peptide pools or control peptides (ViraFEST assay). Replacement of half the medium with fresh IL-2 medium took place on days 3 and 7. The TCR was taken from a human donor who had recovered from COVID-19. Sequencing was done on a sample of CD4+ T cells from blood, cultured in vitro. This sequence joins TRBV6-5 and TRBJ2-6; the D is unclear. As DNA, the CDR3 is TGTGCCAGCAGTTACACGAGGTCCTCTGGGGCCAACGTCCTGACTTTC. Translating gives CASSYTRSSGANVLTF.